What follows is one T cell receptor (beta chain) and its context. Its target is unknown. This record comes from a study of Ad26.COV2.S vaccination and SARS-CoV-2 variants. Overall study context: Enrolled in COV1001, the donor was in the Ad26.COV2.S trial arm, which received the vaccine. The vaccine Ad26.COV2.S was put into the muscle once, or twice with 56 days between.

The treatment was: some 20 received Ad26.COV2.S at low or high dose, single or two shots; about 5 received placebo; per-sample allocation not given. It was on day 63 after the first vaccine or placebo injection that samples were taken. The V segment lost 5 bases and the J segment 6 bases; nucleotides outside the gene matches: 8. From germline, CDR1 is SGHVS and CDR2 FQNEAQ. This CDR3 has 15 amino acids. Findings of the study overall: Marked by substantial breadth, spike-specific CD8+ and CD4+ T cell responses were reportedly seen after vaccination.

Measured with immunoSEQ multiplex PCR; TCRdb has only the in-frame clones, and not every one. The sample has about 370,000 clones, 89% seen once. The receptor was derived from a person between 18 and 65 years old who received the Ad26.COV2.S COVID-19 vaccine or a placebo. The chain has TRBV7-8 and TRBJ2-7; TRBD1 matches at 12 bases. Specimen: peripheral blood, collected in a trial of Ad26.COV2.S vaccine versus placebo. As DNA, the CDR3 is TGTGCCAGCAGCCGAACCGGGACAGGGGGCGGCGAGCAGTACTTC. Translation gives CASSRTGTGGGEQYF.